This TCR beta chain was sequenced during a study of tumor-infiltrating lymphocytes in primary liver carcinoma (TCRdb year 2017). Turning to the overall study: Of the five patients, three men and two women aged 30 to 69 years, four had hepatocellular carcinoma and one had combined HCC and intrahepatic cholangiocarcinoma. The five patients had tumors staged T1-T3 N0M0, with maximum diameters ranging from roughly 4 to 10 cm. Each sample produced roughly 3.65 to 7.5 million productive TCRbeta reads, and read depth showed no significant difference between tissue types. For each liver tumor, the study sampled five regions along with adjacent normal tissue and blood, and applied TCRbeta repertoire sequencing, expression microarrays and whole-exome sequencing. A total of about 35 specimens from 5 patients, comprising approximately 25 tumor regions, 5 adjacent noncancerous liver tissues and 5 peripheral blood samples, were covered by TCRbeta repertoire sequencing. Agilent mRNA microarray profiling was performed on the approximately 25 tumor region samples to relate TCRbeta repertoire diversity to the local molecular phenotype. High reproducibility was observed for the technical replicate repertoires, with mean shared-clone rates about 0.92 and correlation coefficients above 0.95. On the study overall, not on this receptor specifically: With just five or six patients in the study, the authors point out that the findings should be validated in a larger study. Only about 7.5-25% of top clones were found in all five regions of a tumor, suggesting spatial heterogeneity of tumor-infiltrating T cells. Compared with blood, tumors had a significantly larger share of the repertoire taken up by the top 250 clones (p = 0.039). Only the TCR beta chain was sequenced, which likely underestimates true repertoire diversity because unpaired alpha chains were not captured. Since the samples were bulk and unsorted, there was no way to compare CD4+ and CD8+ T cell repertoires. Consistent with antigen-driven expansion, pairs of tumor regions showed higher repertoire overlap (mean roughly 36%) than either tumor-adjacent pairs (roughly 17%) or tumor-blood pairs (around 15%).

Using a constant-region primer and ProtoScript II reverse transcriptase, TCRbeta-specific cDNA was reverse-transcribed from around 520 ng total RNA. Three nested multiplex PCR rounds, following a slightly modified ARM-PCR procedure, were used to build the TCRbeta libraries. Multiplex TRBV1-TRBV30 forward primers and a Cbeta reverse primer were used in the first two PCR rounds, each of which was run for around 10 cycles. Sample barcodes and Illumina adapters were attached in a final 25-cycle PCR using Deep VentR polymerase. Before sequencing, amplicons between 200 and 500 bp were purified from gel using a QIAquick gel extraction kit. An Illumina HiSeq 2500 was used to sequence the TCRbeta amplicons with 250-bp paired-end reads. In the source study's methods: Quality trimming of reads was performed with Trimmomatic v0.33, and paired reads were merged with FLASH v1.2.11 so that full CDR3 sequences could be recovered. MiGEC v1.2.1b assigned V, D and J germline segments to the rearranged TCRbeta sequences. Clonotype statistics, along with Shannon-Wiener diversity indices, were calculated using VDJtools v1.0.0. To reduce sampling bias, subsequent analyses other than the diversity analysis used only the 250 most abundant clonotypes in each sample. The raw public reads went through TCRdb reprocessing: fastp at Q25, MiXCR clone calling, in-frame beta chains kept. Rows merge per CDR3 protein into single entries with the most common DNA and genes. It is TCRdb's table, rather than the study itself, that gives the V and J calls and clone size. This sample gives about 190,000 distinct CDR3 sequences in total; 70% to 90% of them show up just once. The ten largest clones capture roughly 20% of the sample.

In regard to this clonotype: Its antigen has not been determined. The junction and the germline gene differ at one end; a read error may be behind it.

Total RNA and DNA were co-extracted from 20-30 mg of bulk tissue with the AllPrep DNA/RNA mini kit, without cell sorting. Surgical resection was performed in China between late 2015 and early 2016 on a few patients with histopathologically diagnosed primary liver carcinoma. Chronic HBV infection was present in the patients, and the patients were treatment-naive at sampling. Each tumor was sampled at five spatially separated regions: the tumor centre plus the superior, inferior, left-lateral and right-lateral poles. More than 80% viable tumor cells were found by histology in every tumor sample. Pieces of fresh tumor and adjacent tissue were cut in half, with one half kept in RNAlater at -80 degrees C and the other half sent for histology. The CDR3 runs 15 amino acids, cysteine and phenylalanine included. The sequence is cut down to CDR3 DNA, 45 bases in frame from base 1. The germline V gene provides CDR1 MNHEY and CDR2 SVGEGT.

The sequencing input was tumor tissue from primary liver carcinoma. The chain is assembled from TRBV6-2 or TRBV6-3 and TRBJ2-7; a confident D gene designation cannot be given. The receptor's source is a man between 35 and 55 years old with primary liver carcinoma and hepatitis B virus infection. The DNA is TGCGCCAGCAGTTACTCGGAAAGGTCGAGCTACGAGCAGTACTTC. It translates to CASSYSERSSYEQYF.